This TCR beta chain was sequenced in a study of shared clonotypes between healthy human individuals. Overall study context: Plates per donor: three CD4 naive, three CD4 memory, two CD8 naive, one CD8 memory. Study-wide results and caveats: Researchers found naive subsets generally carried larger estimated richness than memory subsets.

V shed 1 base, J shed 3 bases, and the junction held 6 bases outside the gene matches. This CDR3 comprises 17 residues. CDR1 and CDR2 from the germline V gene are SGHRS and YFSETQ. Every donor, a Caucasian adult, lived in Nashville, Tennessee. Clones were sequenced by immunoSEQ multiplex PCR, and TCRdb holds only the in-frame ones, with some missing. The table has over a million clones, more than 75% seen once. This clone occurred a few times. The antigen remains unidentified. The receptor was isolated from a man in his late teens or twenties in good health. Some clones in this sample may be carry-over from other donors' samples. Sequenced sample: memory CD4+ T cells from PBMCs. Documented subset: CD45RA-negative fraction. This sequence joins TRBV5-1 and TRBJ2-6; 8 bases are shared with TRBD1. The CDR3 nucleotides read TGCGCCAGCAGCTTGTCCGGACAGGGAGTTGGGGCCAACGTCCTGACTTTC. It translates to CASSLSGQGVGANVLTF.